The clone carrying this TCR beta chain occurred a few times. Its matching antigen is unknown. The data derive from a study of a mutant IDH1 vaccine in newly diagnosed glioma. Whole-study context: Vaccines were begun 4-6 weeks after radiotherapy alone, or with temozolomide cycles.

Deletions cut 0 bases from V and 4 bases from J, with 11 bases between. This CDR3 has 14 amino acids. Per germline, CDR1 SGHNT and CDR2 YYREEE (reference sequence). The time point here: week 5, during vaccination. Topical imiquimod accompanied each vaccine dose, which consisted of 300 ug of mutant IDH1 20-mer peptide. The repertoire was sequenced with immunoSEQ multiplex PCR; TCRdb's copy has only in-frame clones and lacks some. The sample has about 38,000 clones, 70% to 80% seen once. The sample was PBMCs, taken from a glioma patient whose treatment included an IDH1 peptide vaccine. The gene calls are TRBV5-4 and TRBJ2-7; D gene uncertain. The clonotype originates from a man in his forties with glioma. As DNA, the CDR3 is TGTGCCAGCAGCTTGGGGGTAGGGAAATACGAGCAGTACTTC. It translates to CASSLGVGKYEQYF. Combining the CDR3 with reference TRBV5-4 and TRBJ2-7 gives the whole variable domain ETGVTQSPTHLIKTRGQQVTLRCSSQSGHNTVSWYQQALGQGPQFIFQYYREEENGRGNFPPRFSGLQFPNYSSELNVNALELDDSALYLCASSLGVGKYEQYFGPGTRLTVT.